These 8 T cell receptor beta chains came from one sample sequenced in a study of Graves' ophthalmopathy and Graves' hyperthyroidism (dated by TCRdb to between 2018 and 2020). The run used an Illumina HiSeq 2000. TCR beta CDR3 regions were amplified from RNA transcripts for repertoire sequencing. HTBI primers and the Qiagen OneStep RT-PCR kit were used in a first-round RT-PCR, which was followed by a second-round multiplex PCR, size selection and purification. TCRdb ran its own pipeline on the public reads, namely fastp trimming at Q25 and MiXCR clone calling, and kept in-frame beta chains. Rows matching on CDR3 protein sequence are summarized as one entry with the most common DNA and genes. Recorded for this sample are hundreds of thousands of distinct CDR3 sequences; 20% to 25% of them occurred a single time. The ten largest make up around 3% of the sample. Sequencing was performed on peripheral blood. All receptors come from a woman under 30 with stable Graves' hyperthyroidism. Donor details come from another sample of the same person, matched by shared clones.

This clonotype was seen at least ten times. This chain joins TRBV12-3 or TRBV12-4 and TRBJ1-1; maybe TRBD1 (5 bases). This CDR3 is 13 amino acids long. V was pared by 8 bases and J by 6 bases, with 16 bases between. The DNA of the CDR3 is TGTGCCAGCGGGGGGGTGGTTATTGCTGAAGCTTTCTTT. As protein: CASGGVVIAEAFF.

This clonotype has at least ten counts. This chain joins TRBV29-1 and TRBJ2-5; possible D gene TRBD2, 5 bases. The V gene's germline CDR1 is SQVTM and CDR2 ANQGSEA. CDR3 length: 12 amino acids. Trimming left V 3 bases short and J 5 bases short, with 10 bases between. The CDR3 sequence: CSVDSGGETQYF. The CDR3 coding sequence is TGCAGCGTTGACAGCGGTGGGGAGACCCAGTACTTC.

Many counts were recorded for this clonotype. The chain combines TRBV29-1 with TRBJ2-2; no firm D call. V was cut by 4 bases and J by 5 bases, with 11 bases left in between. Germline lookup yields CDR1 SQVTM and CDR2 ANQGSEA. This CDR3 is 13 amino acids long. The CDR3 loop is CSVASMGTGELFF. The CDR3 bases are TGCAGCGTTGCGAGTATGGGGACCGGGGAGCTGTTTTTT.

This clonotype has ten or more counts. V usage is TRBV6-5 and J usage is TRBJ1-1, with TRBD1 identical over 7 bases. CDR1 and CDR2 (germline): MNHEY, SVGAGI. CDR3 length: 14 residues. The ends lost 4 bases at V and 5 bases at J; junction bases unmatched: 7. For the CDR3, the DNA is TGTGCCAGCAGTTCCTCAGGGGGTTGGACTGAAGCTTTCTTT. It translates to CASSSSGGWTEAFF.

The chain recombines TRBV6-1 with TRBJ2-7; D is unclear. Per the germline V gene, CDR1 is MNHNS and CDR2 is SASEGT. The CDR3 spans 14 residues. V gave up 2 bases and J gave up 2 bases, with 10 bases separating them. In DNA form, the CDR3 reads TGTGCCAGCAGTGAATGGTGGGGAACCTACGAGCAGTACTTC. Amino acid sequence: CASSEWWGTYEQYF.

This clonotype appeared many times. The chain joins TRBV6-4 to TRBJ2-2, with a possible D match to TRBD1 (5 bases). CDR3 length: 16 amino acids. The V end lost 2 bases, the J end lost 4 bases, and 14 bases lay between the germline ends. Germline V gene sequence: CDR1 MRHNA, CDR2 SNTAGT. Here the CDR3 reads CASSDGRARGTGELFF. The CDR3 coding sequence is TGTGCCAGCAGTGACGGACGCGCAAGGGGCACCGGGGAGCTGTTTTTT.

The chain carries TRBV30 and TRBJ1-2; D gene uncertain. V gave up 2 bases and J gave up 4 bases, with 11 bases separating them. This CDR3 is built from 13 residues. The V gene's germline CDR1 is GTSNPN and CDR2 SVGIG (reference sequence). CDR3 region: CAWSPDGPYGYTF. In DNA, the CDR3 is TGTGCCTGGAGTCCAGACGGACCCTATGGCTACACCTTC.

This clonotype was found many times. The chain links TRBV20-1 to TRBJ2-2; maybe TRBD1 (5 bases). Germline CDR1 reads DFQATT; CDR2 reads SNEGSKA (reference sequence). The CDR3 extends over 13 amino acids. The CDR3 coding sequence is TGCAAGGGGCTGGCCGTGGGCCCCGGGGAGCTGTTTTTT. This encodes CKGLAVGPGELFF.